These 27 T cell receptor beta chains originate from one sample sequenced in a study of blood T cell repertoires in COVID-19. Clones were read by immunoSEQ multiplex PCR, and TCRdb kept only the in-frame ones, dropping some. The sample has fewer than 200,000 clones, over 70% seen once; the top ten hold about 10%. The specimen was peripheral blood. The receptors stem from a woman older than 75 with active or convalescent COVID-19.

The chain's CDR3 is CASEGNDYTF. The CDR3 DNA is TGTGCCAGCGAGGGAAATGACTACACCTTC. The chain links TRBV6-5 to TRBJ1-2; D gene ambiguous. Trimming pared 8 bases from V and 10 bases from J, leaving 11 bases between. Germline V gene lookup returns CDR1 MNHEY and CDR2 SVGAGI. CDR3 length: 10 amino acids.

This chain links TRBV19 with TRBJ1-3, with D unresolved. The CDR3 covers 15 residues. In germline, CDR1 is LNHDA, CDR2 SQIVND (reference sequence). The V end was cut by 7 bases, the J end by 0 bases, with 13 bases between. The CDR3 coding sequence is TGTGCCAGTACCAACGGGTTCGGCTCTGGAAACACCATATATTTT. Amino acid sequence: CASTNGFGSGNTIYF.

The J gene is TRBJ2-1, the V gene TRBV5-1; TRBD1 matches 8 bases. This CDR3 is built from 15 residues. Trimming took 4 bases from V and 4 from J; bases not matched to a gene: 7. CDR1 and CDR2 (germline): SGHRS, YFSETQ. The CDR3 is CASSTGQASYNEQFF. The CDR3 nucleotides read TGCGCCAGCAGCACGGGACAGGCCTCATACAATGAGCAGTTCTTC. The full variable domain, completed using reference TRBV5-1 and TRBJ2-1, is KAGVTQTPRYLIKTRGQQVTLSCSPISGHRSVSWYQQTPGQGLQFLFEYFSETQRNKGNFPGRFSGRQFSNSRSEMNVSTLELGDSALYLCASSTGQASYNEQFFGPGTRLTVL.

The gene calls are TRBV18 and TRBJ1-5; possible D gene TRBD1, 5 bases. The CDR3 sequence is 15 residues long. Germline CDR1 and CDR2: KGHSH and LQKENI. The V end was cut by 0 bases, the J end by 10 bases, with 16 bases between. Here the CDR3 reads CASSPPGGGASPQHF. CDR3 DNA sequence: TGTGCCAGCTCACCACCGGGGGGAGGAGCGTCCCCCCAGCATTTT.

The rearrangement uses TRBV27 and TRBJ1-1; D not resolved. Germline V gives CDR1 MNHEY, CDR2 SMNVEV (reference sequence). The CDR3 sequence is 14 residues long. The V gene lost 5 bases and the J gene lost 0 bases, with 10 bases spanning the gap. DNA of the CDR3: TGTGCCAGCAGTCCGCGGCAGATGAACACTGAAGCTTTCTTT. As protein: CASSPRQMNTEAFF.

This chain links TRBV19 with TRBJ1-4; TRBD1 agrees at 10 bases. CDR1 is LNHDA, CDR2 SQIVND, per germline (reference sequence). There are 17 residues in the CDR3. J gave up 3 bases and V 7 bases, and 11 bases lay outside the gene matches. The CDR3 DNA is TGTGCCAGTACCCTGGGACAGGGGCGCTCGTCTAATGAAAAACTGTTTTTT. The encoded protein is CASTLGQGRSSNEKLFF.

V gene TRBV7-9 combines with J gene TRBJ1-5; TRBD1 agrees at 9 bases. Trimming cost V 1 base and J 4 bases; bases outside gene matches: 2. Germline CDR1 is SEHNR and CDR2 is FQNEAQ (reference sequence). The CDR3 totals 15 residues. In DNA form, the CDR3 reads TGTGCCAGCAGCTTAGGGACAGGGGTGAATCAGCCCCAGCATTTT. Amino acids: CASSLGTGVNQPQHF.

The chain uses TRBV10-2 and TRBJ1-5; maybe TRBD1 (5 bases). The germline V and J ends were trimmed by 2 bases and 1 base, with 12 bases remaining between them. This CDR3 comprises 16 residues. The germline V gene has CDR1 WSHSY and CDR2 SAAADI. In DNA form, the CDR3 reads TGCGCCAGCAGTGAGCAGGGAAGCGCAAGCAATCAGCCCCAGCATTTT. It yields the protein CASSEQGSASNQPQHF.

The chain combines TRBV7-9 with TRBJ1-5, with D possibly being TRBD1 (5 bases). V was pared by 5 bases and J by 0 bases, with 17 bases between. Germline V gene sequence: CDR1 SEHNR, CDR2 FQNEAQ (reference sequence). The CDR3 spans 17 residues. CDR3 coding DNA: TGTGCCAGCAGCCCGTCGGGGGGTGGGGTTAGCAATCAGCCCCAGCATTTT. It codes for CASSPSGGGVSNQPQHF.

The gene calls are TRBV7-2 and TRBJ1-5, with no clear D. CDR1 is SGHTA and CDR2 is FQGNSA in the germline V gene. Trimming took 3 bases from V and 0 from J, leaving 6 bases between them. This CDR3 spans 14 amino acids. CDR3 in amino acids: CASSLQHSNQPQHF. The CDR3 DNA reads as TGTGCCAGCAGCTTGCAACATAGCAATCAGCCCCAGCATTTT.

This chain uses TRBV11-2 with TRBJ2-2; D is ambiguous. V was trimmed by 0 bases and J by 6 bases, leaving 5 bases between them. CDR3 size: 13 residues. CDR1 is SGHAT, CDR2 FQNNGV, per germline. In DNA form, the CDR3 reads TGTGCCAGCAGCTTAGATCTCCCCGGGGAGCTGTTTTTT. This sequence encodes CASSLDLPGELFF.

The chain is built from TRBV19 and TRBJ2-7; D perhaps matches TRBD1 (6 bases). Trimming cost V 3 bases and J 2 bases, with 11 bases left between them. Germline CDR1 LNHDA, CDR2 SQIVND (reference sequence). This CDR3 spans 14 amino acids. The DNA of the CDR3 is TGTGCCAGTAGTATTGGGGACAAGCCCTACGAGCAGTACTTC. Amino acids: CASSIGDKPYEQYF. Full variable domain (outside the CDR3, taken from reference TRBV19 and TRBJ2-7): DGGITQSPKYLFRKEGQNVTLSCEQNLNHDAMYWYRQDPGQGLRLIYYSQIVNDFQKGDIAEGYSVSREKKESFPLTVTSAQKNPTAFYLCASSIGDKPYEQYFGPGTRLTVT.

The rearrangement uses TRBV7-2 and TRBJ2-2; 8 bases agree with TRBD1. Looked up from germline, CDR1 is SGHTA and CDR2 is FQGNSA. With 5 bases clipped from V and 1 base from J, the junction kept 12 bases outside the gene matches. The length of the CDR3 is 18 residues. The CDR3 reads CASSPPSAGTGNTGELFF. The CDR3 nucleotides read TGTGCCAGCAGCCCCCCGTCCGCCGGGACAGGGAACACCGGGGAGCTGTTTTTT.

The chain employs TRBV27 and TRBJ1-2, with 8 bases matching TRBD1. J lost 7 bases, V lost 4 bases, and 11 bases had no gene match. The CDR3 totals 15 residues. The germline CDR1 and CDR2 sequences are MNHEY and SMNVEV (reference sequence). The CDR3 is CASSSHSGGSGGYTF. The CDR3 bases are TGTGCCAGCAGTTCCCACTCAGGGGGCTCCGGTGGCTACACCTTC.

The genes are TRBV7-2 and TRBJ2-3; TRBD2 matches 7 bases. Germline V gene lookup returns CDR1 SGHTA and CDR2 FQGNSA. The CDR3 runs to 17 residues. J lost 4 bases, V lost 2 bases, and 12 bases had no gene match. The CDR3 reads CASSLLGGTFSPDTQYF. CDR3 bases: TGTGCCAGCAGCTTACTCGGGGGGACTTTTTCTCCAGATACGCAGTATTTT.

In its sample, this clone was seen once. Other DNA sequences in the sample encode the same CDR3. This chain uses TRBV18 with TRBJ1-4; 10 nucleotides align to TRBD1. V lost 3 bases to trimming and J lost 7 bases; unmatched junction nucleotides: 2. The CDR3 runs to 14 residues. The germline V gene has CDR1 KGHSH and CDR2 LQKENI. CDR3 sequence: CASSPTGGREKLFF. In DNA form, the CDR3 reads TGTGCCAGCTCACCGACAGGGGGCCGTGAAAAACTGTTTTTT.

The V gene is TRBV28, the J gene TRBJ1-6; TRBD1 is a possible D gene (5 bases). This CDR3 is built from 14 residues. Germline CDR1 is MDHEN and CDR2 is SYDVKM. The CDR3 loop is CAGRGTGYNSPLHF. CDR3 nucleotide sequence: TGTGCGGGCAGAGGGACTGGCTATAATTCACCCCTCCACTTT.

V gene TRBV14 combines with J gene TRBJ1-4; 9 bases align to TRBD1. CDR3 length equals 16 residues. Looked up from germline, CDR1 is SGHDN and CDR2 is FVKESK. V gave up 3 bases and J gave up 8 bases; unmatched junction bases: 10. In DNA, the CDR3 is TGTGCCAGCAGCCATCGATACACAGGGGGCAGCGAAAAACTGTTTTTT. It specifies CASSHRYTGGSEKLFF.

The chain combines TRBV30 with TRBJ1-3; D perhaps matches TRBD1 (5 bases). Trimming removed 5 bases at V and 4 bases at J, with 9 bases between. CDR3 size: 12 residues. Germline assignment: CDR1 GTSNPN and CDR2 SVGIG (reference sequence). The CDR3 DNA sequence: TGTGCCTGGGCAGGGTTAGGAAACACCATATATTTT. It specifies CAWAGLGNTIYF.

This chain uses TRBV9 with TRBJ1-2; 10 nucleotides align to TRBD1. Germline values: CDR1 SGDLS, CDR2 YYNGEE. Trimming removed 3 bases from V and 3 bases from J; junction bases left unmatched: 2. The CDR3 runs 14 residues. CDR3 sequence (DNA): TGTGCCAGCAGCGGGGACAGGGGTTACTATGGCTACACCTTC. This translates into CASSGDRGYYGYTF.

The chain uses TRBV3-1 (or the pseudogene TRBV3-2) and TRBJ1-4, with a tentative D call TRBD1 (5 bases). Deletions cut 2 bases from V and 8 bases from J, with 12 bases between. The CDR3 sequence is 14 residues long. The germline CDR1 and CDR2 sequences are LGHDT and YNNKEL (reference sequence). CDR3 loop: CASSQFQGGEKLFF. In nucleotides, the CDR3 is TGTGCCAGCAGCCAATTTCAGGGAGGCGAAAAACTGTTTTTT.

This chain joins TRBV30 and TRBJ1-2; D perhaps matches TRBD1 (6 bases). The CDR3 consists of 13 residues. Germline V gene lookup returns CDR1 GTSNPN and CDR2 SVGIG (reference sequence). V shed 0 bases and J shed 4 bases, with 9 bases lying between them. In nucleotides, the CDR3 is TGTGCCTGGAGTGTCGGACAGTTCTATGGCTACACCTTC. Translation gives CAWSVGQFYGYTF.

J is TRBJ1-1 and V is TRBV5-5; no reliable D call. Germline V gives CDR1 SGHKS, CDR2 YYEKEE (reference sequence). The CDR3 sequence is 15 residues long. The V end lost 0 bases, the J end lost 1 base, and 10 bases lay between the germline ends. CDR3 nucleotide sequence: TGTGCCAGCAGCTTGGATCCGGGAAGGAACACTGAAGCTTTCTTT. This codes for CASSLDPGRNTEAFF.

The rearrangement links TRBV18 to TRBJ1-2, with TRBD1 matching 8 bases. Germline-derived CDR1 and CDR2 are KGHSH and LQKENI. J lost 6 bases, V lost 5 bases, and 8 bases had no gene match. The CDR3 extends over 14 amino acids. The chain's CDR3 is CASSTQTGANGYTF. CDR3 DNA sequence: TGTGCCAGCTCAACACAGACAGGGGCTAATGGCTACACCTTC.

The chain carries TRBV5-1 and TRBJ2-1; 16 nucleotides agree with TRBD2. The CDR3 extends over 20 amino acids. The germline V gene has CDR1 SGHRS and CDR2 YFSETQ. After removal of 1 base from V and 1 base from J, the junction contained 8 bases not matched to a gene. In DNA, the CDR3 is TGCGCCAGCAGCTTGAGAGTAACGGGACTAGCGGGAGGGTCCTACAATGAGCAGTTCTTC. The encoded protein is CASSLRVTGLAGGSYNEQFF.

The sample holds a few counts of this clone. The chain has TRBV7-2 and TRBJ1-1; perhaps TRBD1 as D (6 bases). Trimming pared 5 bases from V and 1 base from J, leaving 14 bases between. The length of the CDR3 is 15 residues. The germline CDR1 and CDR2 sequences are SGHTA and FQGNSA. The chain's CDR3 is CASSAQGIANTEAFF. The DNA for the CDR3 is TGTGCCAGCAGCGCCCAGGGGATCGCGAACACTGAAGCTTTCTTT.

DNA of the CDR3: TGTGCCAGCACCCTATTGGACACTGAAGCTTTCTTT. This gives the protein CASTLLDTEAFF. The chain has TRBV7-2 and TRBJ1-1, with D unclear. The germline V gene has CDR1 SGHTA and CDR2 FQGNSA. The CDR3 has 12 amino acids. V was shortened by 7 bases and J by 3 bases, with 9 bases between the two germline ends.